The TCR beta chain described here comes from a study of low-dose radiotherapy and immunotherapy resistance in tumors. This clonotype was found many times. The CDR3 is 14 amino acids. V was clipped by 10 bases and J by 3 bases, with 16 bases between them. Germline V gene lookup returns CDR1 LNHDA and CDR2 SQIVND (reference sequence). The sample's time point: after trial treatment. The treatment here: LDRT plus nivolumab, ipilimumab, low-dose cyclophosphamide and aspirin (RACIN trial). TRAV and TRBV primers primed cDNA for both TCRalpha and TCRbeta. Amplification of TCRs used a constant-region primer and V-primer adapter for around 20 PCR cycles. TCRdb reanalysed the reads using MiXCR and keeps one entry per CDR3 protein. The data contain under 95,000 distinct CDR3 sequences, less than 20% of them singletons.

This TCR derives from a male donor with prostate cancer. The specimen comprised PBMCs, sampled after low-dose radiotherapy plus immunotherapy. The chain couples TRBV19 to TRBJ1-5; D is uncertain. DNA of the CDR3: TGTGCCACCCGGGATCGTAGAGACAATCAGCCCCAGCATTTT. Protein product: CATRDRRDNQPQHF.